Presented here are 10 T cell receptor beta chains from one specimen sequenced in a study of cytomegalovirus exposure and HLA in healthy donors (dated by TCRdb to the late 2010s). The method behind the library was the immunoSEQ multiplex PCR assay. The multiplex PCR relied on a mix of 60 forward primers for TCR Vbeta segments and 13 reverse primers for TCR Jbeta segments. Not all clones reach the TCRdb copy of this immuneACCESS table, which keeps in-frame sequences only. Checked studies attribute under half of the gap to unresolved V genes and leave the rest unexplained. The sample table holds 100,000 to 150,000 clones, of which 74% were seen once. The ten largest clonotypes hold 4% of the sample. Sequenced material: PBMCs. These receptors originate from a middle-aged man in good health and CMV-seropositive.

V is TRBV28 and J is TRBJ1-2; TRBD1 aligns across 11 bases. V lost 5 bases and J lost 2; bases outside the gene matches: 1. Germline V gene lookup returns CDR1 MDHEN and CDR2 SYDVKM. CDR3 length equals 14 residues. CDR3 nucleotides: TGTGCCAGCAGTCGGACAGGGGGCAACTATGGCTACACCTTC. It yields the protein CASSRTGGNYGYTF.

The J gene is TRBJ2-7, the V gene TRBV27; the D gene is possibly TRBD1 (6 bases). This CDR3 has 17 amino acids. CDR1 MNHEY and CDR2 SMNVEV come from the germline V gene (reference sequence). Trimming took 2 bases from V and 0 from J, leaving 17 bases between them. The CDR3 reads CASSLSVGTSFSYEQYF. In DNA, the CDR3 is TGTGCCAGCAGTTTAAGCGTCGGGACAAGCTTCTCCTACGAGCAGTACTTC.

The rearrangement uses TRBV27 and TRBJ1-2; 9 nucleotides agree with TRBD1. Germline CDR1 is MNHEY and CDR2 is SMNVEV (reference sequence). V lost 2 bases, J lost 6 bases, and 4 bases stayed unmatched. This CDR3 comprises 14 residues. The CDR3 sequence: CASSLGWTGDGYTF. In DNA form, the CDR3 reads TGTGCCAGCAGTTTAGGGTGGACAGGGGATGGCTACACCTTC.

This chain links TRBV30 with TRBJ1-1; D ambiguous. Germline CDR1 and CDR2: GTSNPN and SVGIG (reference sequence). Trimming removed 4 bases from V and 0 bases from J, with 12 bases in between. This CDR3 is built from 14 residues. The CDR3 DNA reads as TGTGCCTGGACCCCCGGGGTCATGAACACTGAAGCTTTCTTT. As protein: CAWTPGVMNTEAFF.

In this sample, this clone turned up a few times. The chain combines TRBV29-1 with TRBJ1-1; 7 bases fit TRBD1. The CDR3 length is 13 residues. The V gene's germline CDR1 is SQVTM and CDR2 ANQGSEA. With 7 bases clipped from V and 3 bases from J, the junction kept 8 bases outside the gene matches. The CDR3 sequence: CSASTGIDTEAFF. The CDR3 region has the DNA TGCAGCGCATCGACAGGGATCGACACTGAAGCTTTCTTT.

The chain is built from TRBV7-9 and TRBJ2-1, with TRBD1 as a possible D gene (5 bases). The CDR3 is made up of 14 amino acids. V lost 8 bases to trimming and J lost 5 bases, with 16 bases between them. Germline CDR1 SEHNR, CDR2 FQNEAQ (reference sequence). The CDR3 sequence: CASRMGLPNNEQFF. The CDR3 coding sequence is TGTGCCAGCCGCATGGGGCTCCCGAACAATGAGCAGTTCTTC.

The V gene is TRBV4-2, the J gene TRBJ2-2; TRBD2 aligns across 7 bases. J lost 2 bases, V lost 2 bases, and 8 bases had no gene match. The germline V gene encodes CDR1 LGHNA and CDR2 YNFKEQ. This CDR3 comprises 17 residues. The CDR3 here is CASSQYRGGRNTGELFF. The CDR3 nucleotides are TGTGCCAGCAGCCAATACCGTGGCGGGAGAAACACCGGGGAGCTGTTTTTT.

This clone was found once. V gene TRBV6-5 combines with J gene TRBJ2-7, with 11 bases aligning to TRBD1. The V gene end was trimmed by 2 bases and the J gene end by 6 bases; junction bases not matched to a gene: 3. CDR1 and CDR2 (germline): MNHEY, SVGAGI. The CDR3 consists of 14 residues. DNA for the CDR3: TGTGCCAGCAGTTACACAGGGACAGGGGGCGAGCAGTACTTC. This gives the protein CASSYTGTGGEQYF.

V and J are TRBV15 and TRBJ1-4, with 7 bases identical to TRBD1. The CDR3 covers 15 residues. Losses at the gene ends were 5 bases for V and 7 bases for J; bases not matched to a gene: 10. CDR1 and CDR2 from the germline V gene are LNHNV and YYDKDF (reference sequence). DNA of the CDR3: TGTGCCACCAGCTCCACGACAGGGCGGGGTGAAAAACTGTTTTTT. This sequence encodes CATSSTTGRGEKLFF.

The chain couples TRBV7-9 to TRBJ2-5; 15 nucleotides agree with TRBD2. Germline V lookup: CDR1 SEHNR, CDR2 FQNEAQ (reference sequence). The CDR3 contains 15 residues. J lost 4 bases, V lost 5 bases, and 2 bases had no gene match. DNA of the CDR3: TGTGCCAGCAGCCCGGGACTAGCGGGGGGAGAGACCCAGTACTTC. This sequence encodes CASSPGLAGGETQYF.